What follows are 16 T cell receptor beta chains derived from one specimen sequenced in a study of cytomegalovirus exposure and HLA in healthy donors. The primer mix had 60 Vbeta and 13 Jbeta primers. Generated by immunoSEQ multiplex PCR, the TCRdb table keeps only in-frame clones and is missing some. The sample consists of some 180,000 clones, around 85% of them appearing once. The sequenced material came from PBMCs. Receptors were obtained from a male donor in good health and CMV-seronegative.

V and J are TRBV14 and TRBJ2-3, with TRBD2 matching over 7 bases. CDR1 is SGHDN, CDR2 FVKESK, per germline. The CDR3 totals 16 residues. Losses at the gene ends were 1 base for V and 4 bases for J; bases not matched to a gene: 8. DNA for the CDR3: TGTGCCAGCAGCCAAGGGTCTACTAGCGCCGCAGATACGCAGTATTTT. It translates to CASSQGSTSAADTQYF.

The V call is TRBV9, the J call TRBJ2-2, with 14 bases fitting TRBD2. Trimming took 5 bases from V and 4 from J; bases not matched to a gene: 1. Per the germline V gene, CDR1 is SGDLS and CDR2 is YYNGEE. The CDR3 extends over 15 amino acids. The CDR3 spells CASRGTSGSTGELFF. The CDR3, as DNA: TGTGCCAGCAGGGGGACTAGCGGGAGCACCGGGGAGCTGTTTTTT.

The gene calls are TRBV6-6 and TRBJ1-1, with D perhaps TRBD1 (6 bases). Trimming stripped 4 bases from V and 1 base from J, with 13 bases between. Germline assignment: CDR1 MNHNY and CDR2 SVGAGI (reference sequence). The CDR3 covers 15 residues. The CDR3 bases are TGTGCCAGCAGTTCATCACAGGGTAAGAACACTGAAGCTTTCTTT. Protein sequence: CASSSSQGKNTEAFF.

The genes are TRBV4-2 and TRBJ2-3; 10 nucleotides line up with TRBD2. V lost 4 bases and J lost 2; bases outside the gene matches: 9. Germline loops: CDR1 LGHNA, CDR2 YNFKEQ. The CDR3 extends over 17 amino acids. The CDR3 reads CASSLRPSGGDTDTQYF. The CDR3 DNA reads as TGTGCCAGCAGCCTGAGGCCTAGCGGGGGAGACACAGATACGCAGTATTTT.

This clone has only a few counts. The chain combines TRBV5-4 with TRBJ2-1, with 9 bases fitting TRBD1. Losses at the gene ends were 5 bases for V and 4 bases for J; bases not matched to a gene: 10. The germline CDR1 and CDR2 sequences are SGHNT and YYREEE (reference sequence). The length of the CDR3 is 16 residues. CDR3 amino acids: CASRQRGTGIYNEQFF. In nucleotides, the CDR3 is TGTGCCAGCAGACAACGAGGGACAGGGATTTACAATGAGCAGTTCTTC. The whole variable domain, remainder taken from reference TRBV5-4 and TRBJ2-1, is ETGVTQSPTHLIKTRGQQVTLRCSSQSGHNTVSWYQQALGQGPQFIFQYYREEENGRGNFPPRFSGLQFPNYSSELNVNALELDDSALYLCASRQRGTGIYNEQFFGPGTRLTVL.

This clone was detected once. The CDR3 DNA reads as TGTGCCAGCTCACCATCGGGACAGACCCTTTTGCCCCAGCATTTT. It translates to CASSPSGQTLLPQHF. The rearrangement uses TRBV18 and TRBJ1-5, with TRBD1 matching 7 bases. The trim removed 2 bases at V and 9 bases at J, leaving 10 bases unmatched. The CDR3 is 15 residues long. The germline V gene encodes CDR1 KGHSH and CDR2 LQKENI.

This rearrangement joins TRBV11-2 to TRBJ1-3; D is uncertain. The germline V and J ends were trimmed by 1 base and 0 bases, with 10 bases remaining between them. The CDR3 is made up of 16 amino acids. The V gene's germline CDR1 is SGHAT and CDR2 FQNNGV. In nucleotides, the CDR3 is TGTGCCAGCAGCTTAGTAATCGAGGGCTCTGGAAACACCATATATTTT. Amino acids: CASSLVIEGSGNTIYF.

The V and J genes are TRBV7-9 and TRBJ2-4; 7 bases agree with TRBD1. The CDR3 spans 15 residues. The germline V gene has CDR1 SEHNR and CDR2 FQNEAQ (reference sequence). Germline trimming cut 0 bases from V and 7 bases from J; bases unmatched to any gene: 6. CDR3 region: CASSLATGARNIQYF. The CDR3 DNA follows: TGTGCCAGCAGCTTAGCAACAGGGGCACGCAACATTCAGTACTTC.

This clone was detected a few times. At one end the junction does not follow the germline gene, possibly because of a read error. The V and J genes are TRBV7-7 and TRBJ2-2, with D perhaps matching TRBD1 (6 bases). The CDR3 length is 15 residues. The germline V gene has CDR1 SSHAT and CDR2 FNYEAQ (reference sequence). The CDR3 is CASSLTTGNTGELFF. CDR3 DNA: TGTGCTAGCAGCTTGACGACAGGGAACACCGGGGAGCTGTTTTTT.

The chain couples TRBV6-5 to TRBJ1-1; D remains unclear. The length of the CDR3 is 13 residues. V was pared by 7 bases and J by 0 bases, with 9 bases between. Germline V gene data show CDR1 as MNHEY and CDR2 as SVGAGI. The CDR3 DNA sequence: TGTGCCAGCAACCGGGGATTGAACACTGAAGCTTTCTTT. Residues: CASNRGLNTEAFF.

Comment on this clone: Other DNA sequences within the sample encode an identical CDR3. The chain links TRBV2 to TRBJ2-7; D is ambiguous. V lost 6 bases and J 2 bases, leaving 8 bases between the germline ends. There are 12 residues in the CDR3. Per the germline V gene, CDR1 is SNHLY and CDR2 is FYNNEI. CDR3 DNA: TGTGCCAGCAGGGGTGCGGCCTACGAGCAGTACTTC. Protein product: CASRGAAYEQYF.

J is TRBJ1-5 and V is TRBV4-1, with D tentatively TRBD1 (5 bases). The germline CDR1 and CDR2 sequences are MGHRA and YSYEKL. The ends were cut back, 8 bases at V and 0 bases at J, with 17 bases in the middle. This CDR3 has 16 amino acids. CDR3 in DNA: TGCGCCAGCCGGACCAGGGTAAACCTTAGCAATCAGCCCCAGCATTTT. Encoded protein: CASRTRVNLSNQPQHF.

The J gene is TRBJ1-1, the V gene TRBV4-2, with D possibly matching TRBD1 (6 bases). V was trimmed by 4 bases and J by 1 base, leaving 13 bases between them. Per the germline V gene, CDR1 is LGHNA and CDR2 is YNFKEQ. CDR3 length equals 15 residues. CDR3 bases: TGTGCCAGCAGCCCAGGTGGGGGGGCGAACACTGAAGCTTTCTTT. This codes for CASSPGGGANTEAFF.

CDR3 sequence: CASSYIAGGSYEQYF. The CDR3 nucleotides are TGTGCCAGCAGCTATATAGCGGGGGGCTCCTACGAGCAGTACTTC. The rearrangement joins TRBV28 to TRBJ2-7, with 10 bases lining up with TRBD2. Unmatched junction bases numbered 5, after V lost 6 bases and J lost 0 bases. Germline assignment: CDR1 MDHEN and CDR2 SYDVKM. The CDR3 has 15 residues.

This clone was seen only once. DNA for the CDR3: TGCGCCAGCAGCCCCGAGACTAGCGGGGGGGATACGCAGTATTTT. It encodes CASSPETSGGDTQYF. The chain links TRBV5-1 to TRBJ2-3; TRBD2 aligns across 13 bases. The CDR3 is made up of 15 amino acids. V was pared by 4 bases and J by 6 bases, with 5 bases of the junction left unmatched. The germline gives CDR1 SGHRS, CDR2 YFSETQ.

This clone has more than one count but fewer than ten. This chain uses TRBV19 with TRBJ2-1; 10 bases fit TRBD1. With V trimmed by 1 base and J by 7 bases, 7 bases remained unmatched. CDR3 length: 16 amino acids. Germline CDR1 LNHDA, CDR2 SQIVND (reference sequence). CDR3 loop: CASSIGGTGVGNEQFF. DNA of the CDR3: TGTGCCAGTAGTATAGGAGGGACAGGGGTGGGAAATGAGCAGTTCTTC.